Given below is one T cell receptor beta chain in context. Its antigen is unidentified. The data stem from a study of human CD8 memory T cell subsets. The study's findings and limits: Beta chains of the T cell receptor were the only chains the study sequenced.

Stem-like memory CD8+ T cells (TSTEM) showed a CCR7+ PD-1- TIGIT- phenotype. Total CD8+ T cells came from negative magnetic enrichment. This CDR3 comprises 12 residues. The germline CDR1 and CDR2 sequences are SQVTM and ANQGSEA. The authors made TCR beta libraries using UMI-labeled 5' RACE. TCRdb re-called the 5' RACE reads, yielding one record per CDR3 amino acid sequence without DNA. The listing contains 15,000 or so distinct CDR3 sequences. The clonotype originates from a human donor in good health. The chain combines TRBV29-1 with TRBJ1-1; TCRdb's D call, TRBD1, is unchecked because there is no DNA. Material for sequencing was CD8+ stem-like memory T cells (TSCM and TCM) sorted from PBMCs. Subset noted: stem-like memory CD8 T cells (TSTEM), CCR7+ PD-1- TIGIT-. This chain's CDR3 is CSVEGVQYEAFF.